A single T cell receptor beta chain is shown here with its context. The antigen it binds to is not known. No much larger clone exists at a distance of one base, and base qualities are not known. The sample belongs to a study of blood T cell repertoires in COVID-19 (dated by TCRdb to about 2020). General notes on the study: Samples from collaborators originated in the United States, Italy and Spain and spanned both the acute and convalescent phases of COVID-19. The prospective study material was composed of cDNA or gDNA derived from T cells, B-cell-depleted T cells, or PBMCs. Subjects who had been exposed to COVID-19, were actively infected with it, or had recovered from it provided the deeply sampled blood TCRbeta repertoires that made up the dataset. The repertoires were released in a freely available public database intended as a resource for research on the immune response to SARS-CoV-2. Samples came from the ongoing ImmuneRACE study (first 160 participants) plus 1,254 subjects from 6 global collaborators. Nearly every sample came with metadata listing a de-identified subject ID, COVID-19 status, age in years and sex. Where available, HLA class I and class II types were obtained from metadata supplied by the sample provider rather than from assay-based typing.

The CDR1 and CDR2 encoded by the germline V gene are SGHTA and FQGNSA. Counted from cysteine to phenylalanine, this CDR3 has 14 amino acids. Just CDR3 DNA is preserved here, 42 bases in frame from base 1. V trim: 5 bases; J trim: 4 bases; unmatched bases: 7. On the study overall, not on this receptor specifically: How much clinical and demographic metadata was included differed by source and by participant, and the metadata was provided uncurated.

TCRbeta CDR3 regions were amplified from genomic DNA by means of the immunoSEQ Assay, a bias-controlled multiplex PCR. In the source study's methods: The number of nucleated cells in each sample was estimated from the amplification of reference gene primers within the assay. Sequence reads were collapsed and filtered to measure the absolute abundance of every unique TCRbeta CDR3 rearrangement. For each sample, productive Simpson clonality was calculated as the square root of Simpson's diversity index over productive rearrangements. The source is immuneACCESS, and TCRdb retained only in-frame sequences with V and J called. Part of the clones is not carried over; for the studies checked, unresolved V genes explain less than half of this, and the remainder is unexplained. For V, J and clone size, that table is used; D and trimming come from the DNA. The sample table shows 90,000 to 150,000 clones, and 75% to 90% are seen once. Around 30% of the sample is taken by the ten largest.

The collaborating institutions used their own protocols to collect whole blood in K2EDTA tubes. For TCRbeta analysis, collaborator samples were shipped as frozen whole blood, as isolated PBMCs, or as DNA extracted from either sample type. The source is a man aged 70 or older with active or convalescent COVID-19. The sequencing input was peripheral blood. The chain joins TRBV7-2 to TRBJ2-7; TRBD1 aligns with 8 central bases. CDR3 reads: CASSPGTGLYEQYF. The DNA is as follows: TGTGCCAGCAGCCCCGGGACAGGACTGTACGAGCAGTACTTC.